This paragraph reports one T cell receptor (beta chain). What it recognizes is unknown. This record comes from a study of CD8+CD57+ T cells in acquired aplastic anemia. As for the study in general: Sorted CD4+ and CD8+ cells yielded DNA averaging around 3.5 ug.

V was clipped by 5 bases and J by 3 bases, with 10 bases between them. The CDR3 runs 13 residues. CDR1 MGHDK and CDR2 SYGVNS come from the germline V gene. Genomic DNA, the template, was used for profiling of the TCR beta VDJ and CDR3. TCRdb ran MiXCR on the reads and lists one entry per CDR3 protein. The sample carries 150,000 to 200,000 distinct CDR3 sequences, roughly 43% recorded once. The authors sequenced patients whose flow cytometry had shown CD8+CD57+ cell expansion. Patient blood was sampled before any therapy had been received. Study-wide results and caveats: A significant difference in CD8+ Simpson's diversity between patients and controls was not found.

The TCR was taken from a human donor with aplastic anemia. The source material was sorted CD4+, CD8+, or CD8+CD57+ T cells (not recorded which) from PBMCs. The genes are TRBV25-1 and TRBJ1-2; D is ambiguous. The chain's CDR3 is CASSRATHYGYTF. The CDR3 DNA is TGTGCCAGCAGTAGGGCGACCCACTATGGCTACACCTTC.